One sample yielded the 29 T cell receptor beta chains listed below, sequenced in a study of CD8 T cells in Susac syndrome. Reverse transcription of roughly 0.5 to 1 ug RNA was carried out with random hexamers. TCRdb reprocessed the immunoSEQ multiplex PCR reads with MiXCR, giving one entry per CDR3 protein. The sample consists of roughly 140,000 distinct CDR3 sequences, around 95% of them appearing once. The sequenced sample was CD4+ T cells from PBMCs. The receptor set was obtained from a human donor with Susac syndrome.

The chain combines TRBV20-1 with TRBJ1-1, with D tentatively TRBD1 (5 bases). The CDR3 extends over 14 amino acids. The V end lost 0 bases, the J end lost 0 bases, and 8 bases lay between the germline ends. Germline-derived CDR1 and CDR2 are DFQATT and SNEGSKA (reference sequence). CDR3 bases: TGCAGTGCTAGAGAAGACAGTCTGAACACTGAAGCTTTCTTT. Amino acid sequence: CSAREDSLNTEAFF.

The chain is built from TRBV2 and TRBJ1-2; no clear D gene. CDR3 length: 14 residues. The germline V gene encodes CDR1 SNHLY and CDR2 FYNNEI. Deletions cut 7 bases from V and 7 bases from J, with 19 bases between. The DNA of the CDR3 is TGTGCCAGCACGCTAGAAAACCAGACCGGTGGCTACACCTTC. Residues: CASTLENQTGGYTF.

The count of this clonotype is one. This chain joins TRBV12-5 and TRBJ1-3; D ambiguous. The CDR3 extends over 15 amino acids. Germline V lookup: CDR1 LGHNT, CDR2 FRNRAP. Trimming removed 4 bases from V and 1 base from J, with 11 bases in between. The CDR3 protein is CASGSSGGSGNTIYF. The CDR3 bases are TGTGCTAGTGGTTCGTCAGGAGGGTCTGGAAACACCATATATTTT.

This chain links TRBV20-1 with TRBJ1-1; D not certain. The V gene lost 5 bases and the J gene lost 0 bases, with 7 bases spanning the gap. CDR3 length equals 12 residues. Germline loops: CDR1 DFQATT, CDR2 SNEGSKA (reference sequence). Here the CDR3 DNA reads TGCAGTGCTTCTACCTTGAACACTGAAGCTTTCTTT. Translated: CSASTLNTEAFF.

The chain employs TRBV3-1 and TRBJ2-1, with D uncertain. V dropped 6 bases and J dropped 0 bases, with 12 bases sitting between them. Germline V gene sequence: CDR1 LGHDT, CDR2 YNNKEL (reference sequence). The CDR3 loop spans 15 amino acids. The CDR3 nucleotides are TGTGCCAGCAGTGATCTCATGAGCTCCTACAATGAGCAGTTCTTC. This translates into CASSDLMSSYNEQFF.

The rearrangement joins TRBV4-2 to TRBJ2-1; D is ambiguous. Trimming took 0 bases from V and 0 from J, leaving 6 bases between them. CDR1 is LGHNA, CDR2 YNFKEQ, per germline. The CDR3 is 15 residues long. CDR3 region: CASSQDHSSYNEQFF. Here the CDR3 DNA reads TGTGCCAGCAGCCAAGATCATAGCTCCTACAATGAGCAGTTCTTC.

The CDR3 DNA follows: TGCAGCGTTGACAGGGCACCCACAGATACGCAGTATTTT. Translating it yields CSVDRAPTDTQYF. The chain uses TRBV29-1 and TRBJ2-3; perhaps TRBD1 as D (5 bases). V was trimmed by 3 bases and J by 2 bases, leaving 9 bases between them. The length of the CDR3 is 13 residues. From germline, CDR1 is SQVTM and CDR2 ANQGSEA.

The chain is built from TRBV20-1 and TRBJ2-7; D not resolved. Germline-derived CDR1 and CDR2 are DFQATT and SNEGSKA (reference sequence). The CDR3 extends over 12 amino acids. V was cut by 0 bases and J by 7 bases, with 10 bases left in between. The CDR3 loop is CSARDIPGEQYF. In DNA form, the CDR3 reads TGCAGTGCTAGAGATATCCCCGGGGAGCAGTACTTC.

The rearrangement joins TRBV7-3 to TRBJ2-7, with 7 bases identical to TRBD1. The J segment lost 3 bases and the V segment lost 5 bases, leaving 7 bases of the junction unmatched. The germline gives CDR1 SGHTA, CDR2 FQGTGA. The CDR3 extends over 14 amino acids. Here the CDR3 reads CASSPTGTGYEQYF. The DNA of the CDR3 is TGTGCCAGCAGCCCGACAGGGACGGGCTACGAGCAGTACTTC.

The chain couples TRBV6-5 to TRBJ2-7; possibly TRBD1 or TRBD2 for D (5 bases each). Germline CDR1 is MNHEY and CDR2 is SVGAGI. This CDR3 has 13 amino acids. V was cut by 4 bases and J by 2 bases, with 9 bases left in between. CDR3 DNA: TGTGCCAGCAGTTTGGGGGACCCCTACGAGCAGTACTTC. Its translation: CASSLGDPYEQYF.

The chain uses TRBV25-1 and TRBJ2-7; no firm D call. V dropped 4 bases and J dropped 3 bases, with 4 bases sitting between them. The germline V gene has CDR1 MGHDK and CDR2 SYGVNS. The CDR3 length is 11 residues. The CDR3 region has the DNA TGTGCCAGCAGTGGATACTACGAGCAGTACTTC. Protein product: CASSGYYEQYF.

V gene TRBV9 combines with J gene TRBJ2-2; no definite D call. V lost 1 base, J lost 4 bases, and 5 bases lay in between. Germline values: CDR1 SGDLS, CDR2 YYNGEE. This CDR3 has 13 amino acids. CDR3 sequence reads: CASSVQSTGELFF. DNA for the CDR3: TGTGCCAGCAGCGTACAGAGCACCGGGGAGCTGTTTTTT. Full variable domain (rest looked up from reference TRBV9 and TRBJ2-2): DSGVTQTPKHLITATGQRVTLRCSPRSGDLSVYWYQQSLDQGLQFLIQYYNGEERAKGNILERFSAQQFPDLHSELNLSSLELGDSALYFCASSVQSTGELFFGEGSRLTVL.

The chain joins TRBV2 to TRBJ1-5; tentative D call: TRBD1 (5 bases). The CDR3 has 12 amino acids. The V end was cut by 6 bases, the J end by 5 bases, with 8 bases between. Germline CDR1 is SNHLY and CDR2 is FYNNEI. This CDR3 is CASRTVDQPQHF. The CDR3 region has the DNA TGTGCCAGCAGGACAGTTGATCAGCCCCAGCATTTT.

This chain joins TRBV4-1 and TRBJ1-2, with no clear D. From germline, CDR1 is MGHRA and CDR2 YSYEKL. V was clipped by 5 bases and J by 8 bases, with 9 bases between them. The CDR3 is 11 amino acids. The CDR3: CASSSQSGYTF. The CDR3 DNA sequence: TGCGCCAGCAGCTCCCAGTCGGGCTACACCTTC.

The V gene is TRBV10-3, the J gene TRBJ1-1; perhaps TRBD1 as D (5 bases). Per germline, CDR1 ENHRY and CDR2 SYGVKD. V lost 8 bases and J 5 bases, leaving 18 bases between the germline ends. The CDR3 loop spans 14 amino acids. CDR3 in amino acids: CAIGRDSPGTEAFF. CDR3 DNA: TGTGCCATCGGGCGAGACAGCCCGGGAACTGAAGCTTTCTTT.

This clonotype was recorded only once. The chain links TRBV18 to TRBJ1-6; TRBD1 aligns across 8 bases. J gave up 5 bases and V 3 bases, and 3 bases lay outside the gene matches. This CDR3 is built from 15 residues. Germline values: CDR1 KGHSH, CDR2 LQKENI. The CDR3 is CASSPGQVHNSPLHF. The CDR3 DNA reads as TGTGCCAGCTCACCGGGACAGGTACATAATTCACCCCTCCACTTT.

The chain combines TRBV20-1 with TRBJ2-5; D possibly uses TRBD1 or TRBD2 (5 bases each). Germline-derived CDR1 and CDR2 are DFQATT and SNEGSKA (reference sequence). Deletions cut 0 bases from V and 3 bases from J, with 14 bases between. The CDR3 totals 15 residues. CDR3 sequence reads: CSARDLPGLKETQYF. In DNA form, the CDR3 reads TGCAGTGCTAGAGATCTCCCGGGGCTCAAAGAGACCCAGTACTTC.

This sequence joins TRBV20-1 and TRBJ2-5; no clear D. Germline lookup yields CDR1 DFQATT and CDR2 SNEGSKA (reference sequence). The V and J ends lost 1 base and 2 bases respectively, with 11 bases between them. The CDR3 totals 14 residues. As DNA, the CDR3 is TGCAGTGCTAGAGGTTTGACGGAACAAGAGACCCAGTACTTC. Its translation: CSARGLTEQETQYF.

This rearrangement joins TRBV29-1 to TRBJ2-5, with D unresolved. The V end lost 7 bases, the J end lost 5 bases, and 17 bases lay between the germline ends. The CDR3 is 13 residues long. Germline V gene sequence: CDR1 SQVTM, CDR2 ANQGSEA. CDR3 nucleotide sequence: TGCAGCGGTGCCTCCTCGGTAGGGGAGACCCAGTACTTC. Translating it yields CSGASSVGETQYF. Variable domain in full (rest from reference TRBV29-1 and TRBJ2-5): SAVISQKPSRDICQRGTSLTIQCQVDSQVTMMFWYRQQPGQSLTLIATANQGSEATYESGFVIDKFPISRPNLTFSTLTVSNMSPEDSSIYLCSGASSVGETQYFGPGTRLLVL.

This clonotype occurred once. This rearrangement joins TRBV15 to TRBJ1-2; 9 bases map to TRBD1. With 0 bases clipped from V and 4 bases from J, the junction kept 6 bases outside the gene matches. Germline CDR1 is LNHNV and CDR2 is YYDKDF (reference sequence). The CDR3 length is 16 residues. The chain's CDR3 is CATSRDRGQGTYGYTF. The CDR3 nucleotides read TGTGCCACCAGCAGAGATCGGGGACAGGGCACCTATGGCTACACCTTC.

The V gene is TRBV20-1, the J gene TRBJ1-2, with 7 bases matching TRBD1. Germline trimming cut 3 bases from V and 8 bases from J; bases unmatched to any gene: 12. There are 14 residues in the CDR3. Germline assignment: CDR1 DFQATT and CDR2 SNEGSKA (reference sequence). The CDR3 sequence is CSARTVEGAEGYTF. CDR3 coding DNA: TGCAGTGCTAGGACCGTTGAGGGGGCTGAAGGCTACACCTTC.

With respect to this clonotype: The germline gene is not matched at one end of the junction; a read error may be the cause. V and J are TRBV5-1 and TRBJ2-5; D is possibly TRBD2 (6 bases). The germline V gene encodes CDR1 SGHRS and CDR2 YFSETQ. The CDR3 runs 15 residues. CDR3 nucleotide sequence: TGCGCCAGCAGCTTGGAGACTAGACAACAAGAGACCCGGTACTTC. Translation: CASSLETRQQETRYF.

The chain joins TRBV12-3 or TRBV12-4 to TRBJ2-3; no definite D call. There are 15 residues in the CDR3. Trimming removed 3 bases at V and 0 bases at J, with 10 bases between. This chain's CDR3 is CASSLGYRSTDTQYF. The CDR3, as DNA: TGTGCCAGCAGTTTGGGCTACAGAAGCACAGATACGCAGTATTTT.

The gene calls are TRBV12-3 or TRBV12-4 and TRBJ1-1; D call uncertain. CDR3 length: 13 amino acids. V was cut by 7 bases and J by 4 bases, with 13 bases left in between. This chain's CDR3 is CASKTDRITEAFF. The CDR3 DNA reads as TGTGCCAGCAAAACGGACCGAATCACTGAAGCTTTCTTT.

The chain is built from TRBV28 and TRBJ1-2; no clear D gene. The germline V gene encodes CDR1 MDHEN and CDR2 SYDVKM. The length of the CDR3 is 14 residues. V lost 6 bases, J lost 0 bases, and 11 bases lay in between. The CDR3 is CASRQTHPNYGYTF. Here the CDR3 DNA reads TGTGCCAGCAGACAAACACACCCTAACTATGGCTACACCTTC.

The chain uses TRBV29-1 and TRBJ2-3; possible D gene TRBD1, 5 bases. V dropped 2 bases and J dropped 3 bases, with 6 bases sitting between them. The CDR3 loop spans 12 amino acids. The germline CDR1 and CDR2 sequences are SQVTM and ANQGSEA. This chain's CDR3 is CSVEKGTDTQYF. Here the CDR3 DNA reads TGCAGCGTTGAAAAGGGGACAGATACGCAGTATTTT.

This clonotype occurred once. The V call is TRBV7-2, the J call TRBJ1-4; the D is unclear. The CDR3 runs 15 residues. Between the trimmed V and J ends, which lost 3 bases and 0 bases, there was a span of 8 bases. Germline V gene lookup returns CDR1 SGHTA and CDR2 FQGNSA. The CDR3 DNA reads as TGTGCCAGCAGCTTCACCCCTGCAACTAATGAAAAACTGTTTTTT. Its translation: CASSFTPATNEKLFF.

The chain recombines TRBV20-1 with TRBJ2-1; either TRBD1 or TRBD2 may supply D (5 bases each). The CDR3 runs to 14 residues. CDR1 and CDR2 (germline): DFQATT, SNEGSKA (reference sequence). Between the trimmed V and J ends, which lost 3 bases and 9 bases, there was a span of 18 bases. CDR3 nucleotides: TGCAGTGCTAGTACTAGTGCCCCTGGGGGTGAGCAGTTCTTC. This encodes CSASTSAPGGEQFF.

This clonotype has a single count. The V call is TRBV11-2, the J call TRBJ2-1, with D uncertain. Trimming shortened V by 1 base and J by 5 bases, and 6 bases separated the two germline ends. CDR1 is SGHAT, CDR2 FQNNGV, per germline. This CDR3 region has 13 residues. The CDR3 coding sequence is TGTGCCAGCAGCTTAGTCCTGGACAATGAGCAGTTCTTC. This codes for CASSLVLDNEQFF.